The present TCR beta chain was sequenced within a study of cytotoxic CD8 clonotypes in ibrutinib-treated CLL. As for the study in general: On average, about 92,000 productive rearrangements and 260,000 or so productive templates per sample.

Study-wide findings and caveats: Sustained-remission patients were sampled at one set of times and progressing patients at different ones. An increase in clonality occurred at ibrutinib response, followed by a return toward baseline at progression.

Of note for this clone: Its antigen is currently unknown.

Trimming pared 6 bases from V and 2 bases from J, leaving 14 bases between. CDR1 MNHNS and CDR2 SASEGT come from the germline V gene. The CDR3 sequence is 14 residues long. Sequencing used immunoSEQ multiplex PCR; TCRdb keeps in-frame clones, though not all of them. The top ten hold more than 6% of the sample, which has roughly 40,000 clones, 65% to 70% seen once. The genes are TRBV6-1 and TRBJ2-7; weak D call: TRBD2 (6 bases). This clonotype was sampled from a human donor with chronic lymphocytic leukemia. The source material was PBMCs, sampled at disease progression, from a patient treated with ibrutinib. The CDR3 protein is CASRGDWKTYEQYF. DNA for the CDR3: TGTGCCAGCAGAGGGGACTGGAAGACCTACGAGCAGTACTTC.